Listed here are 8 T cell receptor beta chains from one sample, sequenced in a study of shared clonotypes between healthy human individuals. Method: immunoSEQ multiplex PCR; TCRdb's copy keeps in-frame clones and lacks some. The table shows about 2.4 million clones, with roughly 93% occurring only once. Sequencing was done on a sample of naive CD4+ T cells from PBMCs. Indicated subset: CD45RA+ positively selected. These receptors were taken from a man between 18 and 29 years old in good health. Some clones in this sample may be carry-over from other donors' samples.

The DNA for the CDR3 is TGCGCCAGCAGCCAAGGTTGGACAGGGGGAAACACCATATATTTT. As protein: CASSQGWTGGNTIYF. V and J are TRBV4-1 and TRBJ1-3; 8 bases align to TRBD1. The CDR3 has 15 residues. CDR1 is MGHRA, CDR2 YSYEKL, per germline. After removal of 1 base from V and 4 bases from J, the junction contained 3 bases not matched to a gene.

V and J are TRBV27 and TRBJ2-1; the match to TRBD1 covers 7 bases. The J segment lost 4 bases and the V segment lost 7 bases, leaving 4 bases of the junction unmatched. CDR1 is MNHEY and CDR2 is SMNVEV in the germline V gene (reference sequence). There are 13 residues in the CDR3. Written as DNA, the CDR3 is TGTGCCAGCAAAGGGACAGTGTACAATGAGCAGTTCTTC. Encoded protein: CASKGTVYNEQFF.

This clone occurred once. V is TRBV6-1 and J is TRBJ1-2, with TRBD1 identical over 9 bases. The CDR3 totals 13 residues. Losses at the gene ends were 8 bases for V and 5 bases for J; bases not matched to a gene: 6. Germline V gives CDR1 MNHNS, CDR2 SASEGT. This chain's CDR3 is CASLTGTGYGYTF. The CDR3 DNA sequence: TGTGCCAGCCTGACCGGGACAGGGTATGGCTACACCTTC.

The gene calls are TRBV5-8 and TRBJ1-2; D ambiguous. The length of the CDR3 is 15 residues. V was trimmed by 2 bases and J by 1 base, leaving 12 bases between them. Germline assignment: CDR1 SGHTS and CDR2 YDEGEE. The CDR3 nucleotides are TGTGCCAGCAGCTTTTTGTTGGCCGGTAACTATGGCTACACCTTC. Amino acids: CASSFLLAGNYGYTF.

The J gene is TRBJ2-5, the V gene TRBV28, with D hard to call. Germline assignment: CDR1 MDHEN and CDR2 SYDVKM. V lost 7 bases, J lost 2 bases, and 11 bases lay in between. The CDR3 contains 13 residues. The CDR3 reads CASTLEHQETQYF. DNA for the CDR3: TGTGCCAGCACTCTCGAGCATCAAGAGACCCAGTACTTC.

The chain combines TRBV28 with TRBJ1-2; D is perhaps TRBD1 (5 bases). The CDR3 has 15 residues. The V end was cut by 7 bases, the J end by 1 base, with 16 bases between. Germline V gives CDR1 MDHEN, CDR2 SYDVKM. For the CDR3, the DNA is TGTGCCAGCAAACCGGGGGGACTTGGTAACTATGGCTACACCTTC. It encodes CASKPGGLGNYGYTF.

This chain connects TRBV9 to TRBJ2-2; 7 positions agree with TRBD2. Trimming at V came to 6 bases and at J to 5 bases, leaving 10 bases not matched to a gene. The germline V gene has CDR1 SGDLS and CDR2 YYNGEE. The CDR3 has 15 residues. The CDR3 nucleotides are TGTGCCAGCAACCCGATGGGGGGGTGGACCGGGGAGCTGTTTTTT. It specifies CASNPMGGWTGELFF. Drawing the rest from reference TRBV9 and TRBJ2-2, the complete variable domain is DSGVTQTPKHLITATGQRVTLRCSPRSGDLSVYWYQQSLDQGLQFLIQYYNGEERAKGNILERFSAQQFPDLHSELNLSSLELGDSALYFCASNPMGGWTGELFFGEGSRLTVL.

CDR3 sequence: CASSTLGLAGGQTGELFF. The CDR3 nucleotides read TGTGCCAGTAGTACCCTCGGACTAGCGGGAGGGCAGACCGGGGAGCTGTTTTTT. The V call is TRBV19, the J call TRBJ2-2; 15 bases match TRBD2. Germline values: CDR1 LNHDA, CDR2 SQIVND (reference sequence). CDR3 length equals 18 residues. Trimming cost V 4 bases and J 5 bases; bases outside gene matches: 8.